Listed here are 16 T cell receptor beta chains from one sample, sequenced in a study of control samples from healthy donors and cancer patients. Clones were read by immunoSEQ multiplex PCR, and TCRdb kept only the in-frame ones, dropping some. The table includes 95,000 to 130,000 clones, more than 75% detected once. The specimen was blood. The receptor set was obtained from a woman in her sixties or seventies in good health.

J is TRBJ1-6 and V is TRBV10-3, with 8 nucleotides matching TRBD1. The CDR3 has 15 amino acids. The germline V gene encodes CDR1 ENHRY and CDR2 SYGVKD. Losses at the gene ends were 4 bases for V and 10 bases for J; bases not matched to a gene: 9. The CDR3 protein is CAISVIGQGQSPLHF. In DNA, the CDR3 is TGTGCCATCAGTGTTATTGGACAGGGACAATCACCCCTCCACTTT.

This clone occurred a few times. The J gene is TRBJ2-2, the V gene TRBV29-1; D remains unclear. CDR1 is SQVTM and CDR2 is ANQGSEA in the germline V gene. Trimming cost V 2 bases and J 7 bases, with 8 bases left between them. The CDR3 contains 12 residues. Here the CDR3 DNA reads TGCAGCGTTGAAATGGTCGGCGGGGAGCTGTTTTTT. Protein: CSVEMVGGELFF.

This clone showed up just once. The rearrangement joins TRBV9 to TRBJ1-4, with a possible D match to TRBD1 (6 bases). This CDR3 comprises 13 residues. V was cut by 0 bases and J by 14 bases, with 14 bases left in between. Germline assignment: CDR1 SGDLS and CDR2 YYNGEE. CDR3 DNA sequence: TGTGCCAGCAGCGTAGAGGGACACGGCTCCCTGTTTTTT. Its protein is CASSVEGHGSLFF.

This clone is a singleton in its sample. The CDR3 coding sequence is TGTGCCAGCCCTCCCGGGGGGAGGCACACCGGGGAGCTGTTTTTT. The encoded protein is CASPPGGRHTGELFF. The V and J genes are TRBV27 and TRBJ2-2; TRBD2 agrees at 7 bases. Germline loops: CDR1 MNHEY, CDR2 SMNVEV (reference sequence). With 8 bases clipped from V and 3 bases from J, the junction kept 9 bases outside the gene matches. This CDR3 comprises 15 residues.

The chain recombines TRBV11-2 with TRBJ2-3; D ambiguous. Trimming removed 3 bases at V and 2 bases at J, with 9 bases between. The CDR3 spans 14 residues. CDR1 is SGHAT and CDR2 is FQNNGV in the germline V gene. The DNA of the CDR3 is TGTGCCAGCAGCTTTGGGATATTCACAGATACGCAGTATTTT. The encoded protein is CASSFGIFTDTQYF.

This clone was counted only a few times. The chain couples TRBV7-8 to TRBJ2-5, with D perhaps matching TRBD1 (5 bases). Trimming pared 5 bases from V and 0 bases from J, leaving 13 bases between. The V gene's germline CDR1 is SGHVS and CDR2 FQNEAQ. CDR3 length: 15 residues. CDR3 bases: TGTGCCAGCAGCGCACAGGTACAGTACCAAGAGACCCAGTACTTC. This translates into CASSAQVQYQETQYF.

The gene calls are TRBV3-1 (or the pseudogene TRBV3-2) and TRBJ1-3, with 7 bases matching TRBD1. After removal of 3 bases from V and 6 bases from J, the junction contained 5 bases not matched to a gene. CDR1 is LGHDT and CDR2 is YNNKEL in the germline V gene (reference sequence). The CDR3 loop spans 14 amino acids. DNA for the CDR3: TGTGCCAGCAGCCAGGGACAGTTCTTAAACACCATATATTTT. Protein: CASSQGQFLNTIYF.

The chain is built from TRBV11-2 and TRBJ2-5; no reliable D call. The CDR3 is 14 residues long. V was cut by 0 bases and J by 2 bases, with 7 bases left in between. Germline CDR1 and CDR2: SGHAT and FQNNGV. CDR3 nucleotides: TGTGCCAGCAGCTTAGATCGGCTACAAGAGACCCAGTACTTC. It codes for CASSLDRLQETQYF.

This chain uses TRBV9 with TRBJ2-2, with D perhaps TRBD2 (6 bases). V was shortened by 3 bases and J by 1 base, with 13 bases between the two germline ends. The CDR3 is 16 amino acids. CDR1 and CDR2 (germline): SGDLS, YYNGEE. The CDR3: CASSATGTLNTGELFF. CDR3 DNA sequence: TGTGCCAGCAGCGCTACCGGGACTTTGAACACCGGGGAGCTGTTTTTT.

The chain carries TRBV5-6 and TRBJ2-3; 7 bases map to TRBD2. Trimming at V came to 3 bases and at J to 5 bases, leaving 15 bases not matched to a gene. CDR3 length: 17 amino acids. CDR1 is SGHDT, CDR2 YYEEEE, per germline. The CDR3 spells CASSYLLRALAEDTQYF. The CDR3 DNA reads as TGTGCCAGCAGCTACCTTTTACGAGCCCTAGCGGAAGATACGCAGTATTTT.

The V gene is TRBV29-1, the J gene TRBJ1-1; 8 bases are shared with TRBD1. V lost 0 bases and J lost 6; bases outside the gene matches: 6. Germline loops: CDR1 SQVTM, CDR2 ANQGSEA. This CDR3 spans 14 amino acids. CDR3 sequence: CSVEDGQGSAEAFF. The CDR3 nucleotides are TGCAGCGTTGAAGACGGACAGGGATCGGCTGAAGCTTTCTTT.

The J gene is TRBJ1-1, the V gene TRBV5-5; D unclear. V dropped 2 bases and J dropped 5 bases, with 13 bases sitting between them. CDR1 SGHKS and CDR2 YYEKEE come from the germline V gene (reference sequence). The CDR3 is made up of 14 amino acids. As DNA, the CDR3 is TGTGCCAGCAGCTTCTTAGGGAAGGGAACTGAAGCTTTCTTT. Translated: CASSFLGKGTEAFF.

This chain uses TRBV6-1 with TRBJ1-1; TRBD1 might be the D (5 bases). In germline, CDR1 is MNHNS, CDR2 SASEGT. Trimming stripped 2 bases from V and 3 bases from J, with 10 bases between. This CDR3 contains 14 residues. CDR3 sequence (DNA): TGTGCCAGCAGTGAATATCAGGGAGACACTGAAGCTTTCTTT. Translation: CASSEYQGDTEAFF.

J is TRBJ1-1 and V is TRBV2; 7 positions match TRBD1. This CDR3 has 15 amino acids. From germline, CDR1 is SNHLY and CDR2 FYNNEI. The V gene end was trimmed by 6 bases and the J gene end by 11 bases; junction bases not matched to a gene: 18. The CDR3 sequence is CASRARQGAQVMAFF. The CDR3 DNA reads TGTGCCAGCAGGGCAAGACAGGGCGCCCAGGTTATGGCTTTCTTT.

This chain's CDR3 is CASSYRGGDSTGELFF. The DNA of the CDR3 is TGTGCCAGCAGTTATAGGGGGGGCGACTCCACCGGGGAGCTGTTTTTT. V and J are TRBV6-2 or TRBV6-3 and TRBJ2-2, with D perhaps TRBD2 (7 bases). This CDR3 is 16 amino acids long. V lost 3 bases to trimming and J lost 4 bases, with 15 bases between them. Germline-derived CDR1 and CDR2 are MNHEY and SVGEGT.

The chain is built from TRBV5-6 and TRBJ2-1, with 8 bases fitting TRBD2. CDR3 length: 17 residues. J gave up 0 bases and V 4 bases, and 9 bases lay outside the gene matches. Germline-derived CDR1 and CDR2 are SGHDT and YYEEEE. The CDR3: CASSHRSAGGSYNEQFF. CDR3 nucleotide sequence: TGTGCCAGCAGCCACCGCTCTGCGGGGGGCTCCTACAATGAGCAGTTCTTC.